This is a list of T cell receptor beta chains from one sample in a study of blood T cell repertoires in COVID-19. This table comes from immunoSEQ multiplex PCR, and its TCRdb copy is limited to in-frame clones, with some not included. The sample includes 230,000 or so clones, 90% of them seen just once. Sequenced material: peripheral blood. The receptors here all came from a woman aged 55-69 years with COVID-19, enrolled during active disease. Each CDR3 is given with its conserved first and last residue. The order of the fields is V gene, D gene, J gene, CDR3 length, clone size, CDR3 DNA, CDR3 protein. The D gene is left open where the match is weak. Size tells how often a clone was seen (once, few, many) or the class of an expanded clone, and some rows leave it out.

v_gene: TRBV7-9; d_gene: TRBD1; j_gene: TRBJ1-1; len: 16; abundance: once; CDR3nt: TGTGCCAGCGTCAAGGGGACAGGGGGCGCGGAAACTGAAGCTTTCTTT; CDR3aa: CASVKGTGGAETEAFF
v_gene: TRBV6-5; d_gene: TRBD1; j_gene: TRBJ1-6; len: 13; abundance: -; CDR3nt: TGTGCCAGCAGCGTCGGGACAGGGCCTTTAGGGTCCTTT; CDR3aa: CASSVGTGPLGSF
v_gene: TRBV5-5; d_gene: TRBD1; j_gene: TRBJ1-6; len: 16; abundance: -; CDR3nt: TGTGCCAGCAGCGGAAGAGACAGGGGTGGTAATTCACCCCTCCACTTT; CDR3aa: CASSGRDRGGNSPLHF
v_gene: TRBV9; d_gene: TRBD1; j_gene: TRBJ2-5; len: 15; abundance: -; CDR3nt: TGTGCCAGCAGCGCGTCGACAGGGGGGTCAGAGACCCAGTACTTC; CDR3aa: CASSASTGGSETQYF
v_gene: TRBV21-1; d_gene: -; j_gene: TRBJ1-1; len: 13; abundance: -; CDR3nt: TGTGCCAGCAGCAAGGCCCTGAACACTGAAGCTTTCTTT; CDR3aa: CASSKALNTEAFF
v_gene: TRBV7-2; d_gene: -; j_gene: TRBJ2-5; len: 13; abundance: -; CDR3nt: TGTGCCAGCAGCTTCGGCAGGGAAGAGACCCAGTACTTC; CDR3aa: CASSFGREETQYF
v_gene: TRBV24-1; d_gene: -; j_gene: TRBJ2-2; len: 14; abundance: -; CDR3nt: TGTGCCACCAGTGGTGGCCCCAACACCGGGGAGCTGTTTTTT; CDR3aa: CATSGGPNTGELFF
v_gene: TRBV11-2; d_gene: TRBD2; j_gene: TRBJ2-5; len: 16; abundance: once; CDR3nt: TGTGCCAGCAGCTTAGTCGCATTAGCGGGAGGAGAGACCCAGTACTTC; CDR3aa: CASSLVALAGGETQYF
v_gene: TRBV7-2; d_gene: TRBD1; j_gene: TRBJ2-7; len: 15; abundance: -; CDR3nt: TGTGCCAGCAGCACCCGACAGGGATCATTTTACGAGCAGTACTTC; CDR3aa: CASSTRQGSFYEQYF
v_gene: TRBV5-6; d_gene: -; j_gene: TRBJ2-7; len: 12; abundance: -; CDR3nt: TGTGCCAGCAGCTTCCGACACTACGAGCAGTACTTC; CDR3aa: CASSFRHYEQYF
v_gene: TRBV7-9; d_gene: -; j_gene: TRBJ1-1; len: 13; abundance: -; CDR3nt: TGTGCCAGCAGCTTAGTGGGGCAAACTGAAGCTTTCTTT; CDR3aa: CASSLVGQTEAFF
v_gene: TRBV7-9; d_gene: -; j_gene: TRBJ1-5; len: 16; abundance: once; CDR3nt: TGTGCCAGCAGCTCTGGGTTCCGGGGTTCTAATCAGCCCCAGCATTTT; CDR3aa: CASSSGFRGSNQPQHF
v_gene: TRBV19; d_gene: TRBD1; j_gene: TRBJ1-5; len: 16; abundance: -; CDR3nt: TGTGCCAGTAGTATACCACCGACAGGGTTGGGTCAGCCCCAGCATTTT; CDR3aa: CASSIPPTGLGQPQHF
v_gene: TRBV7-2; d_gene: -; j_gene: TRBJ1-1; len: 13; abundance: -; CDR3nt: TGTGCCAGCAGCTTAATGGGAGCCACTGAAGCTTTCTTT; CDR3aa: CASSLMGATEAFF
v_gene: TRBV5-1; d_gene: TRBD1; j_gene: TRBJ1-2; len: 13; abundance: once; CDR3nt: TGCGCCAGCAGCTTCGGGACAGGGGAAGGCTACACCTTC; CDR3aa: CASSFGTGEGYTF
v_gene: TRBV11-2; d_gene: TRBD1; j_gene: TRBJ1-1; len: 13; abundance: -; CDR3nt: TGTGCCAGCAGCTCACAGGGGAGCACTGAAGCTTTCTTT; CDR3aa: CASSSQGSTEAFF
v_gene: TRBV5-1; d_gene: -; j_gene: TRBJ2-3; len: 15; abundance: -; CDR3nt: TGCGCCAGCAGCTTGACCGGGGGGCCAAGAGATACGCAGTATTTT; CDR3aa: CASSLTGGPRDTQYF
v_gene: TRBV7-9; d_gene: -; j_gene: TRBJ2-1; len: 12; abundance: -; CDR3nt: TGTGCCAGCAGCTTAAATAAGGAGGCCCAGTTCTTC; CDR3aa: CASSLNKEAQFF
v_gene: TRBV9; d_gene: TRBD1; j_gene: TRBJ1-2; len: 14; abundance: once; CDR3nt: TGTGCCAGCAGCGTCGTCGGGACAGGGGGCGGCTACACCTTC; CDR3aa: CASSVVGTGGGYTF
v_gene: TRBV19; d_gene: TRBD1; j_gene: TRBJ1-6; len: 16; abundance: -; CDR3nt: TGTGCCAGTAGTATTCTACCGGGACAGGGGATTTCACCCCTCCACTTT; CDR3aa: CASSILPGQGISPLHF
v_gene: TRBV18; d_gene: -; j_gene: TRBJ1-6; len: 16; abundance: few; CDR3nt: TGTGCCAGCTCACCACCGGGGAGCTCCTATAATTCACCCCTCCACTTT; CDR3aa: CASSPPGSSYNSPLHF
v_gene: TRBV5-1; d_gene: -; j_gene: TRBJ2-1; len: 13; abundance: -; CDR3nt: TGCGCCAGCAGCTCGCAGGGGGGTGGTGAGCAGTTCTTC; CDR3aa: CASSSQGGGEQFF
v_gene: TRBV7-2; d_gene: TRBD1; j_gene: TRBJ1-5; len: 14; abundance: -; CDR3nt: TGTGCCAGCAGCCTCGACAGGGAAGGGAAGCCCCAGCATTTT; CDR3aa: CASSLDREGKPQHF
v_gene: TRBV20-1; d_gene: -; j_gene: TRBJ1-5; len: 15; abundance: -; CDR3nt: TGCAGTGCTAGTCGTTCCGGGGGGGGCAATCAGCCCCAGCATTTT; CDR3aa: CSASRSGGGNQPQHF
v_gene: TRBV21-1; d_gene: -; j_gene: TRBJ2-1; len: 17; abundance: -; CDR3nt: TGTGCCAGCAGCACGCCCACCCGGGACAGGGCTTTTATCCTCCAGTTCTTC; CDR3aa: CASSTPTRDRAFILQFF
v_gene: TRBV9; d_gene: TRBD1; j_gene: TRBJ2-1; len: 22; abundance: -; CDR3nt: TGTGCCAGCAGCTACCAATCTCATGACAGGGGGCTAGTAGGGGGCTCCTACAATGAGCAGTTCTTC; CDR3aa: CASSYQSHDRGLVGGSYNEQFF
v_gene: TRBV5-1; d_gene: TRBD1; j_gene: TRBJ2-7; len: 12; abundance: -; CDR3nt: TGCGCCAGCGGGGCAGGGGGCTACGAGCAGTACTTC; CDR3aa: CASGAGGYEQYF